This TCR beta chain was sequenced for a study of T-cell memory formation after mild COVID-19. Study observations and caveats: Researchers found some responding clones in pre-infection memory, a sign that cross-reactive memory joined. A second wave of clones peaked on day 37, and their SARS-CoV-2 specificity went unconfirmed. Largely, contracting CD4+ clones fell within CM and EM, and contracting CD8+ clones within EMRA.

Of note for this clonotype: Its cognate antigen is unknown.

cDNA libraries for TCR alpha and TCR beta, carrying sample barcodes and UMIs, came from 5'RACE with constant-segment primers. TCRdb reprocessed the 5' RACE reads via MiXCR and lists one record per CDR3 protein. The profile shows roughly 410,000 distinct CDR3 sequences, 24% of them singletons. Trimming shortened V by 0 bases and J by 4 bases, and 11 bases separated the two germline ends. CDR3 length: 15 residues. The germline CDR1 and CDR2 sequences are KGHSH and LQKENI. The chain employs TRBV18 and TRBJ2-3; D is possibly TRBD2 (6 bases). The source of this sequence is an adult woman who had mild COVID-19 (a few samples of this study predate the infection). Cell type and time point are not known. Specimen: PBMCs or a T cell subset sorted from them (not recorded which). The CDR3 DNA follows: TGTGCCAGCTCACCACCGATGCGGGGACCAGATACGCAGTATTTT. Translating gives CASSPPMRGPDTQYF.